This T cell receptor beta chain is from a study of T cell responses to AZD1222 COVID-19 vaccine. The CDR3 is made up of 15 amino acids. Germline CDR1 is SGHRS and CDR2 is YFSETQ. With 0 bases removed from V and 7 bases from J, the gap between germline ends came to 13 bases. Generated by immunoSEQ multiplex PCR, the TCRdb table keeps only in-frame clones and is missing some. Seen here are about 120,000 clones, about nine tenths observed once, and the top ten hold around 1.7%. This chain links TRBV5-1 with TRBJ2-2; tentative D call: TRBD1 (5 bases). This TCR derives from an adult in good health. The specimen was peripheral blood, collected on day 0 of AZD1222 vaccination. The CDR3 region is CASSLDAGRHGELFF. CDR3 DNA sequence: TGCGCCAGCAGCTTGGACGCAGGGCGGCACGGGGAGCTGTTTTTT.